The rows below give T cell receptor beta chains drawn from one sample of a study of CD8 T cells in ankylosing spondylitis. TCRdb called the 5' RACE reads again in MiXCR, with one record for every CDR3 protein. The profile shows fewer than 750,000 distinct CDR3 sequences, around 20% of them singletons. The sequenced material came from blood, either unsorted or a sorted T cell fraction (not recorded which). The source is a male donor with ankylosing spondylitis. CDR3s include the opening cysteine and the closing phenylalanine or tryptophan. A D gene is named only where the DNA matches it firmly. Size is omitted from some rows. Given values are once, few, many or a class for expanded clones.

D,size,J,V,CDR3,DNA
-,-,TRBJ1-5,TRBV29-1,CSAERGIRQPQHF,TGCAGCGCAGAACGGGGGATTCGTCAGCCCCAGCATTTT
-,few,TRBJ2-1,TRBV9,CASSVRGDPRQQFF,TGTGCCAGCAGCGTCCGAGGGGACCCCAGACAGCAGTTCTTC
-,-,TRBJ1-1,TRBV29-1,CSVAPRQVNTEAFF,TGCAGCGTTGCCCCTCGACAGGTTAACACTGAAGCTTTCTTT
-,few,TRBJ2-1,TRBV6-5,CASSYSGHTNNEQFF,TGTGCCAGCAGTTACTCGGGACATACCAACAATGAGCAGTTCTTC
TRBD2,few,TRBJ2-5,TRBV14,CASSPGSGTRQETQYF,TGTGCCAGCAGCCCCGGTTCCGGGACTAGACAAGAGACCCAGTACTTC
TRBD1,few,TRBJ2-7,TRBV2,CASRADRATSYEQYF,TGTGCCAGCAGGGCGGACAGGGCCACCTCCTACGAGCAGTACTTC
TRBD2,few,TRBJ2-3,TRBV4-1,CASSQALAGGGDTQYF,TGCGCCAGCAGCCAAGCACTAGCGGGGGGTGGAGATACGCAGTATTTT
-,few,TRBJ2-1,TRBV18,CASSKEVVGEDEQFF,TGTGCCAGCTCAAAAGAGGTAGTCGGGGAGGATGAGCAGTTCTTC
TRBD1,few,TRBJ1-6,TRBV20-1,CSALGQGGRYNSPLHF,TGCAGTGCCCTGGGACAGGGGGGCCGGTATAATTCACCCCTCCACTTT
TRBD1,-,TRBJ2-7,TRBV5-6,CASSETGIYEQYF,TGTGCCAGCAGCGAGACAGGGATCTACGAGCAGTACTTC
-,few,TRBJ1-1,TRBV6-5,CASSYSVGFNTEAFF,TGTGCCAGCAGTTACTCAGTGGGATTTAACACTGAAGCTTTCTTT
-,few,TRBJ2-2,TRBV24-1,CATSSGRRDTGELFF,TGTGCCACCAGTAGCGGTCGTAGGGACACCGGGGAGCTGTTTTTT
-,-,TRBJ2-1,TRBV20-1,CSASTAGEVGEQFF,TGCAGTGCTAGCACGGCCGGAGAAGTCGGTGAGCAGTTCTTC
-,-,TRBJ1-5,TRBV12-3/TRBV12-4,CASRGRSGNQPQHF,TGTGCCAGCAGGGGAAGGTCGGGCAATCAGCCCCAGCATTTT
-,-,TRBJ2-6,TRBV7-9,CASTPWPVLTF,TGTGCCAGCACCCCCTGGCCCGTCCTGACTTTC
TRBD1,few,TRBJ2-1,TRBV7-9,CASARTGGFPDEQFF,TGTGCCAGCGCCCGGACAGGGGGTTTCCCCGATGAGCAGTTCTTC
-,-,TRBJ2-6,TRBV15,CATSRDGRGGANVLTF,TGTGCCACCAGCAGGGATGGGAGAGGGGGGGCCAACGTCCTGACTTTC
-,few,TRBJ2-1,TRBV9,CASSVEPERSDEQFF,TGTGCCAGCAGCGTAGAGCCGGAGCGGAGCGATGAGCAGTTCTTC
-,few,TRBJ2-1,TRBV27,CASSPQGYREQFF,TGTGCCAGCAGTCCTCAGGGGTATCGTGAGCAGTTCTTC
-,many,TRBJ2-3,TRBV10-3,CAISESGDTQYF,TGTGCCATCAGTGAGAGCGGAGATACGCAGTATTTT
-,many,TRBJ2-1,TRBV12-3/TRBV12-4,CASSLDEGGHKANEQFF,TGTGCCAGCAGTTTAGACGAGGGGGGACATAAGGCCAATGAGCAGTTCTTC
-,-,TRBJ2-3,TRBV11-2,CASSRGTKGLDTDTQYF,TGTGCCAGCAGTCGAGGGACGAAGGGGTTGGATACAGATACGCAGTATTTT
TRBD2,-,TRBJ2-2,TRBV5-5,CASSASGSGTGELFF,TGTGCCAGCAGCGCTAGCGGGAGTGGTACCGGGGAGCTGTTTTTT
TRBD1,few,TRBJ1-1,TRBV5-1,CASSLAPGGQAEAFF,TGCGCCAGCAGCTTGGCTCCAGGGGGCCAGGCTGAAGCTTTCTTT
-,once,TRBJ2-1,TRBV20-1,CSARDRGYEQFF,TGCAGTGCTAGAGATAGGGGGTATGAGCAGTTCTTC
-,-,TRBJ1-3,TRBV5-5,CASSFVRGFGNTIYF,TGTGCCAGCAGCTTCGTCAGGGGTTTTGGAAACACCATATATTTT
-,-,TRBJ1-1,TRBV6-5,CASSYLENTEAFF,TGTGCCAGCAGTTACCTGGAAAACACTGAAGCTTTCTTT
-,-,TRBJ2-7,TRBV2,CASTLYDEQYF,TGTGCCAGCACCCTCTACGACGAGCAGTACTTC
-,-,TRBJ2-3,TRBV20-1,CSASPRGALSTDTQYF,TGCAGTGCTAGCCCCAGGGGGGCGCTGAGCACAGATACGCAGTATTTT
-,few,TRBJ1-1,TRBV7-9,CASFNSTANTEAFF,TGTGCCAGCTTCAATTCAACAGCGAACACTGAAGCTTTCTTT
-,few,TRBJ1-2,TRBV3-1,CASSPSGEAYGYTF,TGTGCCAGCAGCCCCTCAGGGGAGGCCTATGGCTACACCTTC
-,-,TRBJ1-1,TRBV7-9,CASSPRESNTEAFF,TGTGCCAGCAGCCCGCGTGAGAGTAACACTGAAGCTTTCTTT
-,few,TRBJ1-5,TRBV7-8,CASSLADMSNQPQHF,TGTGCCAGCAGCTTAGCCGACATGAGCAATCAGCCCCAGCATTTT
TRBD1,few,TRBJ2-2,TRBV3-1,CASSLKPGQGFTGELFF,TGTGCCAGCAGCCTGAAACCGGGACAGGGTTTCACCGGGGAGCTGTTTTTT
-,-,TRBJ1-1,TRBV18,CASSPRYGQAPEAFF,TGTGCCAGCTCACCACGGTACGGGCAGGCTCCTGAAGCTTTCTTT
TRBD2,many,TRBJ2-1,TRBV10-3,CAISPGGTSGKYNEQFF,TGTGCCATCAGTCCAGGGGGTACTAGCGGGAAATACAATGAGCAGTTCTTC
TRBD2,-,TRBJ2-1,TRBV6-5,CASSYSGGSFNEQFF,TGTGCCAGCAGTTACTCGGGCGGGAGTTTCAATGAGCAGTTCTTC
-,-,TRBJ2-5,TRBV7-8,CASSLAAVETQYF,TGTGCCAGCAGCTTAGCTGCCGTGGAGACCCAGTACTTC
-,few,TRBJ1-2,TRBV5-1,CASSLEGKGLYGYTF,TGCGCCAGCAGCTTGGAGGGCAAGGGGCTCTATGGCTACACCTTC
TRBD1,-,TRBJ1-6,TRBV19,CASTTRDRGSSPLHF,TGTGCCAGTACCACCCGGGACAGGGGGAGTTCACCCCTCCACTTT
-,-,TRBJ2-7,TRBV7-9,CASSLLGSIPNEQYF,TGTGCCAGCAGCTTATTGGGGAGTATACCTAACGAGCAGTACTTC
-,-,TRBJ1-1,TRBV6-5,CASTSRGEAFF,TGTGCCAGCACCTCCCGGGGTGAAGCTTTCTTT
TRBD2,few,TRBJ2-3,TRBV28,CASRPPGLAADTQYF,TGTGCCAGCAGGCCACCGGGACTAGCCGCAGATACGCAGTATTTT
-,-,TRBJ2-5,TRBV7-2,CASSLSVPETQYF,TGTGCCAGCAGCTTATCGGTCCCAGAGACCCAGTACTTC
-,-,TRBJ1-1,TRBV2,CASFPWRNTEAFF,TGTGCCAGCTTCCCATGGAGGAACACTGAAGCTTTCTTT
-,-,TRBJ2-5,TRBV7-7,CASSLGGLWQETQYF,TGTGCCAGCAGCTTAGGCGGACTCTGGCAAGAGACCCAGTACTTC
TRBD1,few,TRBJ2-5,TRBV7-9,CASSSRDSVETQYF,TGTGCCAGCAGCTCCCGGGACAGCGTAGAGACCCAGTACTTC
-,-,TRBJ1-5,TRBV20-1,CSASEQGPRNQPQHF,TGCAGTGCAAGTGAACAGGGCCCACGCAATCAGCCCCAGCATTTT
TRBD1,once,TRBJ1-5,TRBV28,CASWDSRSNQPQHF,TGTGCCAGCTGGGACAGTCGTAGCAATCAGCCCCAGCATTTT
-,-,TRBJ2-1,TRBV14,CASSLHPGYNEQFF,TGTGCCAGCAGCCTACATCCCGGGTACAATGAGCAGTTCTTC
-,-,TRBJ2-2,TRBV4-1,CASSQDTSSPGELFF,TGCGCCAGCAGCCAAGATACCTCCAGCCCCGGGGAGCTGTTTTTT
TRBD2,-,TRBJ2-7,TRBV3-1,CASSHTSGGSRYEQYF,TGTGCCAGCAGCCATACTAGCGGGGGGTCTCGCTACGAGCAGTACTTC